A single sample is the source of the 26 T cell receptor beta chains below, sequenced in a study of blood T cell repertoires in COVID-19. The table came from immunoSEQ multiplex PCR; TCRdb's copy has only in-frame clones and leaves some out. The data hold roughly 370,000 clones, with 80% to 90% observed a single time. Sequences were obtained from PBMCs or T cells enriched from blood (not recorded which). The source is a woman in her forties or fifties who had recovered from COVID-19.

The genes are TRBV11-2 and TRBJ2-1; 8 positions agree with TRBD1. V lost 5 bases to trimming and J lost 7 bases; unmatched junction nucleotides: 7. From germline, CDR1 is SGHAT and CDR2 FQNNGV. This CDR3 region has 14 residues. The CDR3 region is CASSLPRTGNEQFF. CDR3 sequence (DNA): TGTGCCAGCAGCCTACCCCGGACAGGGAATGAGCAGTTCTTC.

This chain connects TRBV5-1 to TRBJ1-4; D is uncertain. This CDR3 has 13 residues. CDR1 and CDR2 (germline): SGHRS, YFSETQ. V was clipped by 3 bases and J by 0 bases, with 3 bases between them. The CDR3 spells CASSSATNEKLFF. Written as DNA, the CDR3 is TGCGCCAGCAGCTCTGCAACTAATGAAAAACTGTTTTTT.

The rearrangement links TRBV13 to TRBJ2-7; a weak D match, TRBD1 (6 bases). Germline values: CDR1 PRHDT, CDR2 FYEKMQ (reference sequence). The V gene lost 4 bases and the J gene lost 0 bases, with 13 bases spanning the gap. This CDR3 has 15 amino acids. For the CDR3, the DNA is TGTGCCAGCAGCTCCGCAGGGGCCGGCTCCTACGAGCAGTACTTC. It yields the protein CASSSAGAGSYEQYF.

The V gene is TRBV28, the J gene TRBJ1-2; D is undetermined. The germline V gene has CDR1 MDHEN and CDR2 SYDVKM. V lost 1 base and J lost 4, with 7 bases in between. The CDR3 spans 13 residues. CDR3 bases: TGTGCCAGCAGTTTATTGGGCAGCTATGGCTACACCTTC. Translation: CASSLLGSYGYTF.

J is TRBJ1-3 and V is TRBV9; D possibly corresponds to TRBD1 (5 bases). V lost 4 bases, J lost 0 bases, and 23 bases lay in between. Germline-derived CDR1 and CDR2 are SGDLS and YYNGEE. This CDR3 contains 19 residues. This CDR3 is CASSTVVADGGSSGNTIYF. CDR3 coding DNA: TGTGCCAGCAGCACGGTAGTAGCGGACGGGGGGAGCTCTGGAAACACCATATATTTT.

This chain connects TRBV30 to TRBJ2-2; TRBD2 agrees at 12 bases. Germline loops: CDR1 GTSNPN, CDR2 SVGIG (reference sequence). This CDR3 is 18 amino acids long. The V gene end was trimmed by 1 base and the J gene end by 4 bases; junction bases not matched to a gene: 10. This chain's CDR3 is CAWSGLASGGVFTGELFF. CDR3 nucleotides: TGTGCCTGGAGTGGTCTGGCTAGCGGGGGGGTTTTCACCGGGGAGCTGTTTTTT.

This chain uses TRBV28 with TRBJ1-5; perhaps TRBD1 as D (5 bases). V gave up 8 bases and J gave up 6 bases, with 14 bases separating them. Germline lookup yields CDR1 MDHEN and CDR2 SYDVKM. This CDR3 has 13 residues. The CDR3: CASCPGGGQPQHF. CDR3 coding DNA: TGTGCCAGCTGCCCCGGGGGGGGTCAGCCCCAGCATTTT.

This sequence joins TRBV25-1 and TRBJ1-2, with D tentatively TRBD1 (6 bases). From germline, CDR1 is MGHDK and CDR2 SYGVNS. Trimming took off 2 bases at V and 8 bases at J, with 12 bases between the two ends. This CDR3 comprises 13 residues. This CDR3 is CASSERSGEGYTF. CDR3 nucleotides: TGTGCCAGCAGTGAAAGGTCAGGGGAAGGCTACACCTTC.

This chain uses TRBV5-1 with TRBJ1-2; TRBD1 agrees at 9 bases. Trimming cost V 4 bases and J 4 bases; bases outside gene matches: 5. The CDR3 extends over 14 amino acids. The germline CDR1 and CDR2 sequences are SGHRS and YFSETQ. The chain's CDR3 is CASSLTGGPYGYTF. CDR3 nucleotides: TGCGCCAGCAGCCTCACAGGGGGCCCCTATGGCTACACCTTC.

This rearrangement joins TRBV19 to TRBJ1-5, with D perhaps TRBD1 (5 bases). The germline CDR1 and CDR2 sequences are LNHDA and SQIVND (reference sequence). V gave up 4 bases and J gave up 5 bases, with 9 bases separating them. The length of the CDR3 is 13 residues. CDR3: CASSTDSHQPQHF. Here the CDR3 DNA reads TGTGCCAGTAGTACTGACAGTCATCAGCCCCAGCATTTT.

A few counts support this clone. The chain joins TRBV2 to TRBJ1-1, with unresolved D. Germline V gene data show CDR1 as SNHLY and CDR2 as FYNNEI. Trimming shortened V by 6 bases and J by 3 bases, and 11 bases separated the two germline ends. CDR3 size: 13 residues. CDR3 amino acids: CASRGDQYTEAFF. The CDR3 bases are TGTGCCAGCAGAGGAGACCAGTACACTGAAGCTTTCTTT.

The CDR3 nucleotides are TGCAGTGCGGAGATCGCGAATGAGCAGTTCTTC. Protein: CSAEIANEQFF. The rearrangement uses TRBV20-1 and TRBJ2-1, with D hard to call. CDR1 is DFQATT and CDR2 is SNEGSKA in the germline V gene (reference sequence). Trimming left V 6 bases short and J 7 bases short, with 10 bases between. CDR3 length: 11 residues.

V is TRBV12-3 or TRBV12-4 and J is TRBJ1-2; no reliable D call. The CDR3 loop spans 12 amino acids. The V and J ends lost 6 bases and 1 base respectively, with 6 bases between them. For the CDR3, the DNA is TGTGCCAGCAGCCGAGATAACTATGGCTACACCTTC. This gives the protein CASSRDNYGYTF.

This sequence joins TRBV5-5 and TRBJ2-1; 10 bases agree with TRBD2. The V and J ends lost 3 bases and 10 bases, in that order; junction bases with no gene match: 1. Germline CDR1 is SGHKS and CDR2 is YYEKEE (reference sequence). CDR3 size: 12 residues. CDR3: CASSWGLAEQFF. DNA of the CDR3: TGTGCCAGCAGCTGGGGACTAGCGGAGCAGTTCTTC.

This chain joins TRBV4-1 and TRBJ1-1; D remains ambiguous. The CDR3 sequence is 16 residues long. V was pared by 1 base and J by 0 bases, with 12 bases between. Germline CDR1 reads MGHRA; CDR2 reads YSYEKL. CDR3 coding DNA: TGCGCCAGCAGCCAAGTCTTAACAGCTATGAACACTGAAGCTTTCTTT. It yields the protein CASSQVLTAMNTEAFF.

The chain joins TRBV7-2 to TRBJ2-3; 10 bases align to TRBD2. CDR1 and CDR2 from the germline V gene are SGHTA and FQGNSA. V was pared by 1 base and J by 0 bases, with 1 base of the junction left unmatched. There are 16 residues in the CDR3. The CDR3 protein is CASSLEAGGSTDTQYF. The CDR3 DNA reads TGTGCCAGCAGCTTAGAAGCGGGGGGGAGCACAGATACGCAGTATTTT.

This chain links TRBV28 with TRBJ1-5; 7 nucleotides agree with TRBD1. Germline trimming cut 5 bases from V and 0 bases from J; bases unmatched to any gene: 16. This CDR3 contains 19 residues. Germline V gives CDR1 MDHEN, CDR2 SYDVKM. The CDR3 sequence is CASSITAFGAGGSNQPQHF. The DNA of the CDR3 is TGTGCCAGCAGTATAACCGCGTTCGGGGCAGGGGGTAGCAATCAGCCCCAGCATTTT.

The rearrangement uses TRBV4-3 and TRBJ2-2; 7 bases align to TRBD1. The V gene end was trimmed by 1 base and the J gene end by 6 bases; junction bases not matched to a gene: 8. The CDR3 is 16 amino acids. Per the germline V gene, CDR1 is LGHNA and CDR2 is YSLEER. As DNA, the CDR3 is TGCGCCAGCAGCCAAGCGACAGGGTTCTTTCCCGGGGAGCTGTTTTTT. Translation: CASSQATGFFPGELFF.

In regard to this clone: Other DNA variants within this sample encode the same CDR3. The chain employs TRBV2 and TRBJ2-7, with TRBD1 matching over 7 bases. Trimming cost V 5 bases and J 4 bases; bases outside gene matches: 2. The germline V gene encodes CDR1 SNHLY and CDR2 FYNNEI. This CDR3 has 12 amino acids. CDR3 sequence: CASSRDSYEQYF. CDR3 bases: TGTGCCAGCAGTAGGGACAGTTACGAGCAGTACTTC.

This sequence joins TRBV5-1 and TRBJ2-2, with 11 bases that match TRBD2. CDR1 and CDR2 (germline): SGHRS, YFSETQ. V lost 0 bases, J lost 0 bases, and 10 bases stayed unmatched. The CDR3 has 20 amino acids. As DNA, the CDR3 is TGCGCCAGCAGCTTGGGTCTAGCGGGGGGCAATCACGCGAACACCGGGGAGCTGTTTTTT. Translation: CASSLGLAGGNHANTGELFF.

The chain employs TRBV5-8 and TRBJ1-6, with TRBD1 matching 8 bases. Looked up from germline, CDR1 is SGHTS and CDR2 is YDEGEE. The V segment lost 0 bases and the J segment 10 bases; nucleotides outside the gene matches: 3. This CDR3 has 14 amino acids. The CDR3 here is CASSLGTGSSPLHF. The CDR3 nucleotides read TGTGCCAGCAGCTTGGGGACAGGGTCCTCACCCCTCCACTTT.

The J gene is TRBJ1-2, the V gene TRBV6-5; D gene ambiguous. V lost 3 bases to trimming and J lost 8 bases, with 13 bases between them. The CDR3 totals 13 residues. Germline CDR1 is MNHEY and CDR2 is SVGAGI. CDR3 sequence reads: CASSYQESLGYTF. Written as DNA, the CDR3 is TGTGCCAGCAGTTATCAGGAAAGTTTGGGCTACACCTTC.

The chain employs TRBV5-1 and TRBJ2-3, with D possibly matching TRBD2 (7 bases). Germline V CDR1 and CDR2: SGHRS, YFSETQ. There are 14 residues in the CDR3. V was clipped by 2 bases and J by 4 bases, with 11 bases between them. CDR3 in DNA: TGCGCCAGCAGCTTCCGGGGGGCGTCAGATACGCAGTATTTT. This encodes CASSFRGASDTQYF.

The CDR3: CASSLLRGGKLNEQFF. DNA for the CDR3: TGTGCCAGCAGCTTATTACGGGGGGGCAAGTTGAATGAGCAGTTCTTC. This chain links TRBV7-9 with TRBJ2-1, with 8 bases that match TRBD2. Germline CDR1 SEHNR, CDR2 FQNEAQ (reference sequence). This CDR3 has 16 amino acids. The J segment lost 7 bases and the V segment lost 2 bases, leaving 10 bases of the junction unmatched.

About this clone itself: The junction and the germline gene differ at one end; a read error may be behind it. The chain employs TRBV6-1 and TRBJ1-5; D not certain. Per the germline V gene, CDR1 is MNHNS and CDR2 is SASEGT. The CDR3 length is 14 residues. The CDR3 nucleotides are TGTGCCAGCGGTGACCCGCGGAGCAATCAGCCCCAGCATTTT. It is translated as CASGDPRSNQPQHF.

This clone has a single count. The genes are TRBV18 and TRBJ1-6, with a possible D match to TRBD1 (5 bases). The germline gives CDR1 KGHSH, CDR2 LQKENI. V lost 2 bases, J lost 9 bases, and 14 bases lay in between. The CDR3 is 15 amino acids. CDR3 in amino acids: CASSPSRDSISPLHF. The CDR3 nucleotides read TGTGCCAGCTCACCAAGCCGGGACTCGATTTCACCCCTCCACTTT.